These 3 T cell receptor beta chains came from one sample sequenced in a study of blood T cell repertoires in COVID-19. Here immunoSEQ multiplex PCR was the method, and the copy in TCRdb shows in-frame clones only, minus some. This sample yields approximately 98,000 clones, of which 88% are seen a single time; 2.4% belongs to the top ten. The sequenced sample consisted of peripheral blood. These receptors were collected from a human donor in a cohort sampled during active COVID-19.

The chain uses TRBV19 and TRBJ2-6; possibly TRBD1 for D (5 bases). This CDR3 contains 19 residues. Trimming left V 0 bases short and J 2 bases short, with 17 bases between. Per germline, CDR1 LNHDA and CDR2 SQIVND (reference sequence). For the CDR3, the DNA is TGTGCCAGTAGTATAGATGGGGCAGCTTTCTCCACTGGGGCCAACGTCCTGACTTTC. This codes for CASSIDGAAFSTGANVLTF.

This clone was detected only once. The chain uses TRBV28 and TRBJ1-2; no clear D gene. Germline lookup yields CDR1 MDHEN and CDR2 SYDVKM. The CDR3 runs 12 residues. V lost 10 bases and J lost 4, with 13 bases in between. The CDR3 spells CATYGNGYGYTF. The CDR3 DNA reads as TGTGCCACTTACGGGAACGGCTATGGCTACACCTTC.

The chain uses TRBV28 and TRBJ1-2, with a tentative D call TRBD1 (6 bases). This CDR3 comprises 15 residues. The V and J ends lost 6 bases and 2 bases respectively, with 16 bases between them. Germline V gene lookup returns CDR1 MDHEN and CDR2 SYDVKM. The DNA of the CDR3 is TGTGCCAGCAGCAAGTCGGACAGAGCCAACTATGGCTACACCTTC. Protein product: CASSKSDRANYGYTF.